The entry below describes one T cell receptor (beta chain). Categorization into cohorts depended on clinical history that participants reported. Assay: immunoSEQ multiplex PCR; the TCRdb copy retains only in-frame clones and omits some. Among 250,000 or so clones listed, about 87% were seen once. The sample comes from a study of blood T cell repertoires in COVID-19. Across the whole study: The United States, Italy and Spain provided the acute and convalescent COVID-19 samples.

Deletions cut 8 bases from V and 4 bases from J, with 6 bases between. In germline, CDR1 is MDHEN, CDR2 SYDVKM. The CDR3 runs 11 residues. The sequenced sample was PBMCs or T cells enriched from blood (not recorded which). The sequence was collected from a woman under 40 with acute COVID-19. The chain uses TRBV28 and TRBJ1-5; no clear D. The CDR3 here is CASSVNQPQHF. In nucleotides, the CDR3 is TGTGCCAGCTCGGTGAATCAGCCCCAGCATTTT.